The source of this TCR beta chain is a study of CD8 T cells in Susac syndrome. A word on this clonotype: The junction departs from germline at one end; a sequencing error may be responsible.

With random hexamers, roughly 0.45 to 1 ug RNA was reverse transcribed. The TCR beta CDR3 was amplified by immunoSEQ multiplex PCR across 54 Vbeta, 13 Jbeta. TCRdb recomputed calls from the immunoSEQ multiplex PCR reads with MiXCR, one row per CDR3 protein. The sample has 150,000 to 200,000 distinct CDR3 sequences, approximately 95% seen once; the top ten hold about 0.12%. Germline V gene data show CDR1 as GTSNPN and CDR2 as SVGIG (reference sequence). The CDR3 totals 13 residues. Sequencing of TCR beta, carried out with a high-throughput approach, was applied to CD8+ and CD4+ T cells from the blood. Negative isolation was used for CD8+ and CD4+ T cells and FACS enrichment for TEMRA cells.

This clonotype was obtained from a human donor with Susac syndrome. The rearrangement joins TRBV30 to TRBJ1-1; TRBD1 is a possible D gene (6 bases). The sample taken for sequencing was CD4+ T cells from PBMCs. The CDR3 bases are TGTGCCTGGTCAGACAGGAGGAACGCTGAAGCTTTCTTT. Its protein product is CAWSDRRNAEAFF.